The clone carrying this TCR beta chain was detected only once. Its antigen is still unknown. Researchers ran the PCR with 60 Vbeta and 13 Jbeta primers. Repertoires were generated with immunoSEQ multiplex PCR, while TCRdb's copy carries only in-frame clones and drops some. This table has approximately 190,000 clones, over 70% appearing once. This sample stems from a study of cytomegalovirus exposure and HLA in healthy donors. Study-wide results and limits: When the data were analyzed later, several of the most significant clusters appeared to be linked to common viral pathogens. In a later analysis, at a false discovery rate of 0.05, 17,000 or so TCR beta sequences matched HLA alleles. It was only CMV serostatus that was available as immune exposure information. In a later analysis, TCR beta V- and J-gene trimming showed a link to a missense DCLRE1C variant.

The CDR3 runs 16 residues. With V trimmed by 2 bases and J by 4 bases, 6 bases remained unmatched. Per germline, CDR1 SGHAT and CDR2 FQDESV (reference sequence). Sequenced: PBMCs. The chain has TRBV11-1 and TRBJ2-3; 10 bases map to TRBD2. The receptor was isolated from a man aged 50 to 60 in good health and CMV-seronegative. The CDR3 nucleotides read TGTGCCAGCAGCTTACTCCAGCGGGGGGGCGCAGATACGCAGTATTTT. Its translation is CASSLLQRGGADTQYF.